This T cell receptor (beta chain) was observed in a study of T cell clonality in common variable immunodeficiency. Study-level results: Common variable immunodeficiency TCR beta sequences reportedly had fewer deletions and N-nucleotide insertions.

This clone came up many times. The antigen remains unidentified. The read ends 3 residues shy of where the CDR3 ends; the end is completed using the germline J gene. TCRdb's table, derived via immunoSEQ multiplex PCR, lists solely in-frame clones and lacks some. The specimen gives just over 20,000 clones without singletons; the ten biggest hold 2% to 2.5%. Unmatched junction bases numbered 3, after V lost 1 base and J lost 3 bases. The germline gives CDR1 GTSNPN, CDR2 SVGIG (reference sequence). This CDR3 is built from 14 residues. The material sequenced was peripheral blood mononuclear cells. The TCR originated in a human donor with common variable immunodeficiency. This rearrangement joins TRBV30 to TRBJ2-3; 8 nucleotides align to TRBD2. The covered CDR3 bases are TGTGCCTGGAGTGAGGGACTAGTGACAGATACG. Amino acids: CAWSEGLVTDT. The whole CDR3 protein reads CAWSEGLVTDTQYF.